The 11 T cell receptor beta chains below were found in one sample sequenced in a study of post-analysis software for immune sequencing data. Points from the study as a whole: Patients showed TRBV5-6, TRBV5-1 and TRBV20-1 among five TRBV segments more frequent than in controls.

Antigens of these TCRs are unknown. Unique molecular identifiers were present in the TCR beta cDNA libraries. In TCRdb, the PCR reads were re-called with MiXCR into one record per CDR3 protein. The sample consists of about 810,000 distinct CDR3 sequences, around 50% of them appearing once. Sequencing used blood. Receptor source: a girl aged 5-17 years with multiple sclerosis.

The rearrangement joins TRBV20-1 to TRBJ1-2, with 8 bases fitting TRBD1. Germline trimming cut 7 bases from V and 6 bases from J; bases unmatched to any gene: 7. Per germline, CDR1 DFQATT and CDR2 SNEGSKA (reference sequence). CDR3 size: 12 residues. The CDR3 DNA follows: TGCAGTGTAGGGACAGGCCTCGATGGCTACACCTTC. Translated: CSVGTGLDGYTF.

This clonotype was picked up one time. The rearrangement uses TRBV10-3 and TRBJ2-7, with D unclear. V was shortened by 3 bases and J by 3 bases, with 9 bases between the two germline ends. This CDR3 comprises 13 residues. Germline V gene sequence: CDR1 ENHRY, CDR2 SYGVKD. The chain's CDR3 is CAISDSQLYEQYF. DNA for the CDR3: TGTGCCATCAGTGATTCACAACTCTACGAGCAGTACTTC.

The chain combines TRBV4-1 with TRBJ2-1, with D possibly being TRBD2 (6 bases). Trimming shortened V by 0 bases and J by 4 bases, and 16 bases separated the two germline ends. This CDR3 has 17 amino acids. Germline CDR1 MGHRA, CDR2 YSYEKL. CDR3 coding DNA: TGCGCCAGCAGCCAAGATGTCAGGGAGGCGCAATACAATGAGCAGTTCTTC. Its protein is CASSQDVREAQYNEQFF.

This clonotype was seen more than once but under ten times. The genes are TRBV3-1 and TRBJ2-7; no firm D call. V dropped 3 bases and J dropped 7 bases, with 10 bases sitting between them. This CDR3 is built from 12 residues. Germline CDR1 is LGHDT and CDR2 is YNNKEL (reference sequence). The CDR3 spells CASSQLSREQYF. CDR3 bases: TGTGCCAGCAGCCAGCTCTCCAGAGAGCAGTACTTC.

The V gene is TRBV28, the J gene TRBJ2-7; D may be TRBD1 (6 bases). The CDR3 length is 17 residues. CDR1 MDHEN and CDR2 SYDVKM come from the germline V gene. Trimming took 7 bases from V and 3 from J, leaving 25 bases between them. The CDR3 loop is CASTLGLQGASYYEQYF. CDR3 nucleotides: TGTGCCAGCACCTTAGGATTACAGGGAGCATCCTACTACGAGCAGTACTTC.

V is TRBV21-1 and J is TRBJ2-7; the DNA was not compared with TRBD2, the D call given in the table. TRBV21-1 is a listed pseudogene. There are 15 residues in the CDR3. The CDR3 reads CASSIPGLAGIEQYF. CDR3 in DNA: TGTGCCAGCAGCATACCGGGACTAGCAGGCATCGAGCAGTACTTC.

In DNA form, the CDR3 reads TGTGCCAGCAGCATAAAGCGGGGGGCCCTACAGGTGACCCAGTACTTC. This encodes CASSIKRGALQVTQYF. The J gene is TRBJ2-5, the V gene TRBV7-2; 9 bases align to TRBD2. V trimming: 5 bases; J trimming: 7 bases; junction bases outside the gene matches: 14. The CDR3 runs to 16 residues. Germline V lookup: CDR1 SGHTA, CDR2 FQGNSA.

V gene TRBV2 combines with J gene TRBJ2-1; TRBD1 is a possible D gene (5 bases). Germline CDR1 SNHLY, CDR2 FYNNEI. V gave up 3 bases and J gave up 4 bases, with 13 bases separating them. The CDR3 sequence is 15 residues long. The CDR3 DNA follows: TGTGCCAGCAGTGATCGCGACCAGGGTTACAATGAGCAGTTCTTC. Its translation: CASSDRDQGYNEQFF.

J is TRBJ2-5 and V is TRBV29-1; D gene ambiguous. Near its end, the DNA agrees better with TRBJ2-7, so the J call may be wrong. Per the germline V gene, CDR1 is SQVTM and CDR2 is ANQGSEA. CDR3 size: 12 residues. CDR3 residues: CSVEVANYEQYF. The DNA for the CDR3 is TGCAGCGTTGAGGTCGCTAACTACGAGCAGTACTTC.

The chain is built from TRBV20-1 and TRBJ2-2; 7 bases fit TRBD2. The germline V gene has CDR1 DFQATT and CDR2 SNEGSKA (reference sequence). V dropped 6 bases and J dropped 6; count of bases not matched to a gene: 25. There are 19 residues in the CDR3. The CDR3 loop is CSATRAGRTPRLHAGELFF. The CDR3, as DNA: TGCAGTGCCACAAGGGCCGGGAGGACCCCACGGCTACACGCCGGGGAGCTGTTTTTT.

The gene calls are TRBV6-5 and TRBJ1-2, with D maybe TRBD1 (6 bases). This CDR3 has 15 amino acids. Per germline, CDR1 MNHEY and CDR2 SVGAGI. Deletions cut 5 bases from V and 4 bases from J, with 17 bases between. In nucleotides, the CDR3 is TGTGCCAGCAGTCCTTACGAGGGGGTAGGCTATGGCTACACCTTC. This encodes CASSPYEGVGYGYTF.